Reported below is one T cell receptor beta chain. What it recognizes is unknown. This CDR3 contains 15 residues. The germline V gene has CDR1 SGHRS and CDR2 YFSETQ. V lost 3 bases, J lost 0 bases, and 12 bases lay in between. The sample originates from a study of OX40 agonist ivuxolimab in advanced cancers. Study in general: Eligibility rules accepted prior anti-PD-1, anti-PD-L1 or anti-CTLA-4 therapy, and 30% to 40% had some. Study observations and caveats: Expanded clones belonging to CD8+ T cells outnumbered, on average, those of CD4+.

Using immunoSEQ multiplex PCR, the repertoire was profiled, and TCRdb retains in-frame clones only, with some absent. The table shows some 58,000 clones, with about 82% occurring only once. The TCR was taken from an adult with an advanced solid tumor such as melanoma, head and neck, liver or kidney cancer. This chain links TRBV5-1 with TRBJ1-1; a possible D gene is TRBD1 (5 bases). Sequenced material: CD4+ or CD8+ T cells sorted from blood, taken in a trial of the OX40 agonist ivuxolimab. This CDR3 reads CASSWDQGMNTEAFF. The DNA of the CDR3 is TGCGCCAGCAGCTGGGACCAGGGCATGAACACTGAAGCTTTCTTT.